These 29 T cell receptor beta chains share one sample of origin, sequenced in a study of identifying expanded T cells in peripheral blood. Produced via immunoSEQ multiplex PCR; TCRdb's table is partial and in-frame only. The profile shows about 80,000 clones, about 90% of them singletons. Material for sequencing was blood. These receptors all come from a person aged 18-69 years in good health.

V usage is TRBV21-1 and J usage is TRBJ2-3; TRBD2 reflects the table's D call only, with no check against the DNA. TRBV21-1 is a documented pseudogene. The CDR3 has 19 amino acids. CDR3 in amino acids: CASSKPWLGEEGITDTQYF. CDR3 coding DNA: TGTGCCAGCAGCAAACCGTGGTTGGGTGAGGAGGGGATCACAGATACGCAGTATTTT.

The chain employs TRBV5-6 and TRBJ1-2, with D possibly TRBD1 on 6 matching bases. Germline V lookup: CDR1 SGHDT, CDR2 YYEEEE. The CDR3 runs 16 residues. The V and J ends lost 3 bases and 0 bases respectively, with 15 bases between them. The CDR3 region is CASSSEPGHSNYGYTF. The CDR3 DNA reads TGTGCCAGCAGCTCTGAGCCGGGACACTCTAACTATGGCTACACCTTC.

The CDR3 here is CASSPTDRAGNTIYF. The DNA for the CDR3 is TGTGCCAGCTCACCTACGGACAGGGCTGGAAACACCATATATTTT. The gene calls are TRBV18 and TRBJ1-3, with 8 positions matching TRBD1. The CDR3 consists of 15 residues. Trimming took 3 bases from V and 2 from J; bases not matched to a gene: 3. In germline, CDR1 is KGHSH, CDR2 LQKENI.

The chain combines TRBV29-1 with TRBJ1-1; 7 nucleotides match TRBD1. The CDR3 runs 12 residues. Per the germline V gene, CDR1 is SQVTM and CDR2 is ANQGSEA. Trimming removed 7 bases from V and 7 bases from J; junction bases left unmatched: 9. CDR3 bases: TGCAGCGCTGACAGGGAATTGAATGAAGCTTTCTTT. Its translation: CSADRELNEAFF.

The chain joins TRBV9 to TRBJ1-2; D gene uncertain. This CDR3 is built from 11 residues. V shed 6 bases and J shed 2 bases, with 5 bases lying between them. The germline CDR1 and CDR2 sequences are SGDLS and YYNGEE. In DNA form, the CDR3 reads TGTGCCAGCAACCACAACTATGGCTACACCTTC. It translates to CASNHNYGYTF.

The J gene is TRBJ1-2, the V gene TRBV4-2; D is perhaps TRBD1 (5 bases). The CDR3 is made up of 14 amino acids. Germline V CDR1 and CDR2: LGHNA, YNFKEQ. Trimming cost V 3 bases and J 8 bases, with 16 bases left between them. CDR3 residues: CASSQPPGQGGYTF. The CDR3 DNA is TGTGCCAGCAGCCAGCCCCCCGGGCAGGGAGGCTACACCTTC.

The J gene is TRBJ1-6, the V gene TRBV7-9; a possible D gene is TRBD1 (5 bases). This CDR3 is 16 amino acids long. Looked up from germline, CDR1 is SEHNR and CDR2 is FQNEAQ (reference sequence). V was shortened by 1 base and J by 4 bases, with 11 bases between the two germline ends. CDR3 in DNA: TGTGCCAGCAGCTTAGGTGGAGGGGTTTATAATTCACCCCTCCACTTT. This encodes CASSLGGGVYNSPLHF.

The CDR3 here is CASNPWGGDTQYF. The CDR3 coding sequence is TGTGCCAGCAACCCCTGGGGGGGAGATACGCAGTATTTT. The chain recombines TRBV9 with TRBJ2-3; 7 bases are shared with TRBD2. The CDR3 consists of 13 residues. CDR1 is SGDLS, CDR2 YYNGEE, per germline. Trimming at V came to 6 bases and at J to 5 bases, leaving 6 bases not matched to a gene.

The rearrangement links TRBV6-1 to TRBJ1-1; 7 bases map to TRBD1. The CDR3 extends over 15 amino acids. The germline CDR1 and CDR2 sequences are MNHNS and SASEGT. With 5 bases clipped from V and 3 bases from J, the junction kept 9 bases outside the gene matches. The CDR3 sequence is CASSLRQGRDTEAFF. Written as DNA, the CDR3 is TGTGCCAGCAGTTTGCGACAGGGACGGGACACTGAAGCTTTCTTT.

The gene calls are TRBV30 and TRBJ2-1; 8 bases are shared with TRBD2. V gave up 8 bases and J gave up 2 bases; unmatched junction bases: 8. Germline V gene lookup returns CDR1 GTSNPN and CDR2 SVGIG (reference sequence). The CDR3 runs 14 residues. The CDR3 coding sequence is TGTGCCCGCAGCGGGGGAGGGCCCTACAATGAGCAGTTCTTC. Translated, it gives CARSGGGPYNEQFF.

This clone was seen a single time. The V gene is TRBV7-9, the J gene TRBJ2-1; possibly TRBD2 for D (5 bases). V dropped 7 bases and J dropped 6 bases, with 19 bases sitting between them. Per the germline V gene, CDR1 is SEHNR and CDR2 is FQNEAQ (reference sequence). The CDR3 contains 15 residues. The DNA for the CDR3 is TGTGCCAGCACCCCTGACCCAAGCGAGGGCAATGAGCAGTTCTTC. It translates to CASTPDPSEGNEQFF.

The rearrangement joins TRBV23-1 to TRBJ1-6, with D perhaps TRBD1 (5 bases). TRBV23-1 is treated as an ORF (open reading frame) with a function not yet certain. The CDR3 sequence is 18 residues long. The V and J ends lost 2 bases and 4 bases respectively, with 18 bases between them. CDR3 region: CASSQKLPGALYNSPLHF. The CDR3 DNA reads TGCGCCAGCAGTCAAAAACTTCCCGGGGCCCTATATAATTCACCCCTCCACTTT.

J is TRBJ2-3 and V is TRBV5-1; D remains ambiguous. Between the trimmed V and J ends, which lost 5 bases and 2 bases, there was a span of 6 bases. Germline assignment: CDR1 SGHRS and CDR2 YFSETQ. The CDR3 covers 12 residues. CDR3: CASRTYTDTQYF. CDR3 DNA sequence: TGCGCCAGCAGGACATACACAGATACGCAGTATTTT.

V and J are TRBV7-6 and TRBJ2-3; 8 bases line up with TRBD1. Per the germline V gene, CDR1 is SGHVS and CDR2 is FNYEAQ. CDR3 size: 16 residues. Losses at the gene ends were 1 base for V and 3 bases for J; bases not matched to a gene: 6. The CDR3 loop reads CASSLGTGPTTDTQYF. Here the CDR3 DNA reads TGTGCCAGCAGCTTAGGGACAGGGCCGACGACAGATACGCAGTATTTT.

The chain employs TRBV29-1 and TRBJ2-6; 11 bases align to TRBD1. Germline-derived CDR1 and CDR2 are SQVTM and ANQGSEA. V shed 7 bases and J 0 bases; nucleotides not matched to a gene: 8. CDR3 length equals 17 residues. The CDR3 sequence: CSALSGTGGSGANVLTF. For the CDR3, the DNA is TGCAGCGCATTGTCCGGGACAGGGGGCTCTGGGGCCAACGTCCTGACTTTC.

This chain uses TRBV7-8 with TRBJ2-3; possible D gene TRBD1, 6 bases. The V end was cut by 4 bases, the J end by 1 base, with 12 bases between. This CDR3 comprises 15 residues. Germline lookup yields CDR1 SGHVS and CDR2 FQNEAQ. In DNA, the CDR3 is TGTGCCAGCAGCTGGGATAGACAGGGCACAGATACGCAGTATTTT. Translation: CASSWDRQGTDTQYF.

V is TRBV6-4 and J is TRBJ2-3, with TRBD2 matching over 11 bases. CDR1 is MRHNA and CDR2 is SNTAGT in the germline V gene. The CDR3 length is 15 residues. V lost 0 bases, J lost 4 bases, and 0 bases stayed unmatched. CDR3 nucleotides: TGTGCCAGCAGTGACTCTAGCGGGGGGGCAGATACGCAGTATTTT. Amino acids: CASSDSSGGADTQYF.

The chain combines TRBV5-5 with TRBJ2-7, with D possibly TRBD1 on 5 matching bases. CDR1 is SGHKS and CDR2 is YYEKEE in the germline V gene (reference sequence). V gave up 0 bases and J gave up 2 bases, with 9 bases separating them. The CDR3 contains 14 residues. In DNA form, the CDR3 reads TGTGCCAGCAGCTTGGGGACAATAACCTACGAGCAGTACTTC. It specifies CASSLGTITYEQYF.

The gene calls are TRBV19 and TRBJ2-7; D might be TRBD1 or TRBD2, each matching 6 bases. The CDR3 runs to 16 residues. V gave up 4 bases and J gave up 2 bases, with 18 bases separating them. In germline, CDR1 is LNHDA, CDR2 SQIVND (reference sequence). CDR3 bases: TGTGCCAGTAGTAGGGGGGCGGCCACGGTCCCCTACGAGCAGTACTTC. Protein product: CASSRGAATVPYEQYF.

This chain joins TRBV6-1 and TRBJ2-5; weak D call: TRBD1 (6 bases). The CDR3 extends over 14 amino acids. Germline CDR1 is MNHNS and CDR2 is SASEGT. Trimming cost V 6 bases and J 10 bases, with 21 bases left between them. CDR3 nucleotides: TGTGCCAGCAGCGACCGGGACACCCAAAGGAACCAGTACTTC. Amino acids: CASSDRDTQRNQYF.

This chain connects TRBV12-5 to TRBJ2-3; D unclear. The CDR3 sequence is 12 residues long. With 5 bases removed from V and 2 bases from J, the gap between germline ends came to 5 bases. The germline V gene encodes CDR1 LGHNT and CDR2 FRNRAP. Written as DNA, the CDR3 is TGTGCTAGTGGTATCACCACAGATACGCAGTATTTT. It codes for CASGITTDTQYF.

In this sample, this clone turned up once. The chain couples TRBV28 to TRBJ1-2, with D unclear. CDR3 size: 16 residues. Trimming left V 5 bases short and J 0 bases short, with 16 bases between. Looked up from germline, CDR1 is MDHEN and CDR2 is SYDVKM. The CDR3 reads CASSATRIETNYGYTF. The CDR3 nucleotides are TGTGCCAGCAGTGCCACCCGAATTGAAACTAACTATGGCTACACCTTC.

The chain recombines TRBV6-5 with TRBJ1-1; D possibly corresponds to TRBD1 (5 bases). V lost 5 bases to trimming and J lost 0 bases, with 13 bases between them. Germline values: CDR1 MNHEY, CDR2 SVGAGI. This CDR3 is built from 15 residues. CDR3 amino acids: CASSKNRNLNTEAFF. The CDR3 DNA reads as TGTGCCAGCAGTAAAAACAGGAACCTGAACACTGAAGCTTTCTTT.

This sequence joins TRBV19 and TRBJ1-1; D unresolved. V was pared by 3 bases and J by 5 bases, with 4 bases between. The CDR3 has 11 residues. Germline-derived CDR1 and CDR2 are LNHDA and SQIVND (reference sequence). The CDR3 here is CASSIWTEAFF. The CDR3 region has the DNA TGTGCCAGTAGTATTTGGACTGAAGCTTTCTTT.

The chain has TRBV5-1 and TRBJ1-2; D remains ambiguous. CDR3 length: 15 amino acids. Germline loops: CDR1 SGHRS, CDR2 YFSETQ. V lost 0 bases, J lost 2 bases, and 11 bases lay in between. The CDR3 is CASSLAGPNNYGYTF. CDR3 in DNA: TGCGCCAGCAGCTTGGCCGGGCCGAACAACTATGGCTACACCTTC. Full variable domain (missing parts from reference TRBV5-1 and TRBJ1-2): KAGVTQTPRYLIKTRGQQVTLSCSPISGHRSVSWYQQTPGQGLQFLFEYFSETQRNKGNFPGRFSGRQFSNSRSEMNVSTLELGDSALYLCASSLAGPNNYGYTFGSGTRLTVV.

The CDR3 DNA sequence: TGTGCCATCAGCAGACTAGAAGATACGCAGTATTTT. Translation: CAISRLEDTQYF. The chain employs TRBV10-3 and TRBJ2-3; D possibly corresponds to TRBD2 (6 bases). V was shortened by 6 bases and J by 5 bases, with 9 bases between the two germline ends. Germline loops: CDR1 ENHRY, CDR2 SYGVKD. This CDR3 spans 12 amino acids.

V gene TRBV28 combines with J gene TRBJ1-2; 8 bases fit TRBD1. The germline gives CDR1 MDHEN, CDR2 SYDVKM. With V trimmed by 5 bases and J by 8 bases, 7 bases remained unmatched. The CDR3 spans 13 residues. This CDR3 is CASSTRGPRGYTF. Here the CDR3 DNA reads TGTGCCAGCAGTACCAGGGGGCCGAGGGGCTACACCTTC.

The chain employs TRBV12-5 and TRBJ1-2; a weak D match, TRBD1 (5 bases). The CDR3 contains 19 residues. Between the trimmed V and J ends, which lost 0 bases and 1 base, there was a span of 21 bases. Germline V CDR1 and CDR2: LGHNT, FRNRAP. The CDR3 DNA is TGTGCTAGTGGTTTGGTACAGGCTGAGAGGGGAAGGGGTAACTATGGCTACACCTTC. Translating gives CASGLVQAERGRGNYGYTF. Complete variable domain (other parts from reference TRBV12-5 and TRBJ1-2): DARVTQTPRHKVTEMGQEVTMRCQPILGHNTVFWYRQTMMQGLELLAYFRNRAPLDDSGMPKDRFSAEMPDATLATLKIQPSEPRDSAVYFCASGLVQAERGRGNYGYTFGSGTRLTVV.

V and J are TRBV5-1 and TRBJ1-2; 9 nucleotides agree with TRBD1. From germline, CDR1 is SGHRS and CDR2 YFSETQ. The trim removed 5 bases at V and 8 bases at J, leaving 7 bases unmatched. This CDR3 has 13 residues. As DNA, the CDR3 is TGCGCCAGCAGGGCCGGGACAGGGAACGGCTACACCTTC. Translated, it gives CASRAGTGNGYTF.